The subject of this entry is one TCR beta chain. Antigen: not known. These data come from a study of cytomegalovirus exposure and HLA in healthy donors. Study-wide findings and caveats: A later analysis associated 15,000 or so TCR beta sequences with HLA alleles at a 0.05 false discovery rate.

A multiplex PCR was run with 60 Vbeta primers and 13 Jbeta primers. Measured with immunoSEQ multiplex PCR; TCRdb has only the in-frame clones, and not every one. The sample lists roughly 58,000 clones, 80% occurring once. CDR3 length: 16 amino acids. Trimming cost V 6 bases and J 4 bases; bases outside gene matches: 6. CDR1 is MDHEN and CDR2 is SYDVKM in the germline V gene. The sample consisted of PBMCs. The TCR was taken from a woman aged 40 to 50 in good health and CMV-seronegative. J is TRBJ2-1 and V is TRBV28; 13 bases fit TRBD2. CDR3 bases: TGTGCCAGCAGCACTCTACTAGCGGGAGGGTACAATGAGCAGTTCTTC. Amino acid sequence: CASSTLLAGGYNEQFF. The whole variable domain, filled in from reference TRBV28 and TRBJ2-1, reads DVKVTQSSRYLVKRTGEKVFLECVQDMDHENMFWYRQDPGLGLRLIYFSYDVKMKEKGDIPEGYSVSREKKERFSLILESASTNQTSMYLCASSTLLAGGYNEQFFGPGTRLTVL.